The present TCR beta chain was sequenced within a study of spatial heterogeneity in lung cancer. As for the study in general: The study consistently detected more beta-chain than alpha-chain sequences. Each unique TCR and UMI combination was seen more than ten times on average in raw reads.

This CDR3 has 16 amino acids. The trim removed 0 bases at V and 2 bases at J, leaving 7 bases unmatched. From germline, CDR1 is DFQATT and CDR2 SNEGSKA (reference sequence). A distinct unique molecular identifier was carried by each TCR cDNA molecule. One entry per CDR3 protein results from TCRdb running MiXCR on the 5' RACE reads. Found here are some 3,500 distinct CDR3 sequences, about a quarter of them singletons; the top ten hold about 15%. In its sample, this clonotype was seen many times. Stated time point: sample taken at primary tumor resection. Tumor, nontumor lung or frozen PBMC supplied whole RNA that was sequenced unsorted. Samples were donated by 72 untreated early-stage non-small cell lung cancer patients.

This receptor was taken from a male donor with early-stage non-small cell lung cancer. Specimen: normal lung tissue next to the tumor, collected at surgery. The genes are TRBV20-1 and TRBJ2-5, with TRBD2 identical over 9 bases. CDR3 region: CSARDPGTSRQETQYF. The CDR3 region has the DNA TGCAGTGCTAGAGATCCCGGGACTAGCAGGCAAGAGACCCAGTACTTC.